Listed below are T cell receptor beta chains from one sample, sequenced in a study of post-analysis software for immune sequencing data. From the PCR reads, TCRdb called clonotypes with MiXCR, one entry per CDR3 protein. The sample has 750,000 to 950,000 distinct CDR3 sequences, roughly 46% seen once. The sequenced sample consisted of blood. These receptors were obtained from a girl between 5 and 17 years old with multiple sclerosis. Both conserved end residues are part of each CDR3. D genes are given only for firm matches.

NA	TRBV12-3/TRBV12-4	TRBJ1-5	CASSLKRHSNQPQHF
NA	TRBV16	TRBJ1-1	CASSQVPGSNTEAFF
NA	TRBV6-1	TRBJ1-5	CASRMIQGSHQPQHF
TRBD1	TRBV6-2/TRBV6-3	TRBJ2-1	CASSDPGQEQFF
TRBD1	TRBV13	TRBJ1-2	CASSFGQGGNYGYTF
TRBD1	TRBV9	TRBJ2-5	CASSARDRLWETQYF
TRBD2	TRBV7-2	NA	CASSSREGPLYEQYF
TRBD1	TRBV20-1	TRBJ1-2	CSAEDRGPGYGYTF
NA	TRBV9	TRBJ2-1	CASSSRVGADNEQFF
NA	TRBV10-3	TRBJ2-7	CAIRAGDSYEQYF
NA	TRBV20-1	TRBJ2-5	CSAGRDSRTLQETQYF
NA	TRBV7-9	TRBJ2-1	CASSPQETVVYNEQFF
NA	TRBV11-3	TRBJ2-5	CASSTRTETSQETQYF
NA	TRBV11-2	TRBJ2-3	CASTATRTSTDTQYF
NA	TRBV6-6	TRBJ2-1	CASSYLANNEQFF
TRBD2	TRBV10-3	TRBJ2-1	CAAQGASGREYNEQFF
TRBD2	TRBV9	TRBJ2-3	CASSGSGRGTDTQYF
NA	TRBV10-3	TRBJ2-3	CAIEREVGLSTDTQYF
TRBD2	TRBV20-1	TRBJ2-7	CSATYPGLAGVMTYEQYF
NA	TRBV12-3/TRBV12-4	TRBJ1-6	CASSPLSSPLHF
NA	TRBV12-3/TRBV12-4	TRBJ2-7	CASSLGPGYEQYF
TRBD2	TRBV12-3/TRBV12-4	TRBJ2-1	CASSLALSGSYNEQFF
NA	TRBV4-1	TRBJ1-2	CASSPANDRSLLAYGYTF
TRBD2	TRBV20-1	TRBJ2-1	CSASSGRAAEQFF
NA	TRBV29-1	TRBJ1-1	CSVAEKRNTEAFF
TRBD1	TRBV20-1	TRBJ2-3	CSASGTKDRVTDTQYF
NA	TRBV14	TRBJ2-7	CTSSQSPDTQYF
TRBD1	TRBV4-2	TRBJ2-7	CASSPETGQGAVEQYF
NA	TRBV20-1	TRBJ1-2	CSASWGVGYGYTF
NA	TRBV27	NA	CASASAGYEQYF
TRBD2	TRBV12-3/TRBV12-4	TRBJ2-3	CASSLAGELDTQYF
NA	TRBV20-1	TRBJ2-4	CSARIGWGNIQYF
NA	TRBV7-3	TRBJ2-5	CASSRLGTAIQETQYF
NA	TRBV3-1	TRBJ2-3	CASSQGAGRQYF
NA	TRBV9	TRBJ1-1	CASSTGHQNTEAFF
NA	TRBV14	TRBJ2-1	CASSQVGFSYNEQFF
NA	TRBV30	TRBJ2-5	CAWSRGRGQETQYF